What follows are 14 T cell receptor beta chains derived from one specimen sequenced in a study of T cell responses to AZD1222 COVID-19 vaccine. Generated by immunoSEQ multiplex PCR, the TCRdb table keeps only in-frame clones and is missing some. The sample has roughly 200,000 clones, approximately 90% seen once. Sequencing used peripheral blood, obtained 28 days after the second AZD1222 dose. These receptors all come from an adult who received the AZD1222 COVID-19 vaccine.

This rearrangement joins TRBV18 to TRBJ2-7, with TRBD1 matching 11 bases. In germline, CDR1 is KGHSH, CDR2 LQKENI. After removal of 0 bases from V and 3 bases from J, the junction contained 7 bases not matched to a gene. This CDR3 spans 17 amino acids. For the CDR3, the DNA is TGTGCCAGCTCACCACCGGGACAGGGGGATAGTGACTACGAGCAGTACTTC. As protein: CASSPPGQGDSDYEQYF.

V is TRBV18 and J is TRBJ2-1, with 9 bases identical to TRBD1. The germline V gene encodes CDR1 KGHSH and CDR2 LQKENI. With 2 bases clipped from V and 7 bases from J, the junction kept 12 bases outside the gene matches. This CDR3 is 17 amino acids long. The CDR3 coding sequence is TGTGCCAGCTCACCAGGGCACACCGGGACAGGGAGGAATGAGCAGTTCTTC. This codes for CASSPGHTGTGRNEQFF.

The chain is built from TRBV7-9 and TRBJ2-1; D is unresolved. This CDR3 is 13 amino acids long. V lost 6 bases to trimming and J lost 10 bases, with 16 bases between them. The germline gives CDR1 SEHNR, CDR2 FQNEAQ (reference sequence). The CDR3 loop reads CASSPAPAGEQFF. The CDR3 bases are TGTGCCAGCAGTCCAGCCCCAGCTGGCGAGCAGTTCTTC.

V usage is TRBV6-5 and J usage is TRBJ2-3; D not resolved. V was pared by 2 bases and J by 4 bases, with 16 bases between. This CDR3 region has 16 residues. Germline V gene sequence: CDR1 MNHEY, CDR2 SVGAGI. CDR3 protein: CASSYTLRTGADTQYF. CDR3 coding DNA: TGTGCCAGCAGTTACACCTTGCGCACTGGCGCAGATACGCAGTATTTT.

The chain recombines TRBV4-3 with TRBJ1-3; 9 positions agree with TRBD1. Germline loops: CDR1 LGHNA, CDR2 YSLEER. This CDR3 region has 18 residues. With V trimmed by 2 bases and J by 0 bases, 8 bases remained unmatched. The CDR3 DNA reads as TGCGCCAGCAGCCAATATAGCGCACAGGGGGCCTCTGGAAACACCATATATTTT. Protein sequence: CASSQYSAQGASGNTIYF.

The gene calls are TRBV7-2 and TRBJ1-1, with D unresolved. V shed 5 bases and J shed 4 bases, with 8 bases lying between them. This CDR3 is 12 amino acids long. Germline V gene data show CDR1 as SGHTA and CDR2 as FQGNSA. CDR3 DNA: TGTGCCAGCAGCCCAAGTATCACTGAAGCTTTCTTT. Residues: CASSPSITEAFF.

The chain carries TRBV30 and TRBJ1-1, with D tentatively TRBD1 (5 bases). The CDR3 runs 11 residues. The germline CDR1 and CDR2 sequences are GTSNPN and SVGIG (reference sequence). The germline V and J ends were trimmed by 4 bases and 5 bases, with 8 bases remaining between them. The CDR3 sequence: CAWTGKTEAFF. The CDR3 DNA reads TGTGCCTGGACAGGGAAGACTGAAGCTTTCTTT.

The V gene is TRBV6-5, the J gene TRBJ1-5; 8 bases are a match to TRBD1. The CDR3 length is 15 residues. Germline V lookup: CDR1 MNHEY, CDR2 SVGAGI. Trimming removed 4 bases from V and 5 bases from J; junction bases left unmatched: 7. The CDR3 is CASSSDRGWYQPQHF. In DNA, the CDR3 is TGTGCCAGCAGTTCCGACAGGGGCTGGTATCAGCCCCAGCATTTT.

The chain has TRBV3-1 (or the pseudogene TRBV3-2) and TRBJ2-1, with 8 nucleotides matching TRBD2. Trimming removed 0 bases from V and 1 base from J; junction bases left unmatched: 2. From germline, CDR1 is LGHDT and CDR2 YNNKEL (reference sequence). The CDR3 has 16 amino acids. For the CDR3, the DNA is TGTGCCAGCAGCCAAGATGTAGCGGGGTCCTACAATGAGCAGTTCTTC. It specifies CASSQDVAGSYNEQFF.

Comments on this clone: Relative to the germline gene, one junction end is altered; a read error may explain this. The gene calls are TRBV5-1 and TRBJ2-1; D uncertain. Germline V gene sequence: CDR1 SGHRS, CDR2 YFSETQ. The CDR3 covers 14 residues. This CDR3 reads CASSLPRSYNEQFF. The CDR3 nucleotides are TGCGCCAGCAGCTTGCCTCGCTCCTATAATGAGCAGTTCTTC.

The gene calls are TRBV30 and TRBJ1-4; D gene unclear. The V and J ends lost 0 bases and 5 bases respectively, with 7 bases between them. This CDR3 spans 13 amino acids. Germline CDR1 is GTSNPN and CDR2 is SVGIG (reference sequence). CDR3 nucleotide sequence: TGTGCCTGGAGTGTATTGGGGAATGAAAAACTGTTTTTT. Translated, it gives CAWSVLGNEKLFF.

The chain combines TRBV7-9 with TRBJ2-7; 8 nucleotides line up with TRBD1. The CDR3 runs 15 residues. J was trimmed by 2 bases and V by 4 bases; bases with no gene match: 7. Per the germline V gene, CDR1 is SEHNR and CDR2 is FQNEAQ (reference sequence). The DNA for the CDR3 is TGTGCCAGCAGCTACCTCGGACAGGGAGCCTACGAGCAGTACTTC. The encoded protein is CASSYLGQGAYEQYF.

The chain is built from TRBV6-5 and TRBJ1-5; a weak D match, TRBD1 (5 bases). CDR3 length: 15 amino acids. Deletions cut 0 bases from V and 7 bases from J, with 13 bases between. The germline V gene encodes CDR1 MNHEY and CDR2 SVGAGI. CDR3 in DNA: TGTGCCAGCAGTTACTCGAATCAGGGTAAACAGCCCCAGCATTTT. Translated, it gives CASSYSNQGKQPQHF.

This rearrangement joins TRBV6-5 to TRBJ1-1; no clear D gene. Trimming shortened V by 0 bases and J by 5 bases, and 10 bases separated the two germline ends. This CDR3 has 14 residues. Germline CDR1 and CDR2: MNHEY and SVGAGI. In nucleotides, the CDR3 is TGTGCCAGCAGTTACTCGACGCAGGTTACTGAAGCTTTCTTT. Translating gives CASSYSTQVTEAFF.